A selection of T cell receptor beta chains follows, all from one sample in a study of blood T cell repertoires in COVID-19. Profiled with immunoSEQ multiplex PCR; TCRdb holds only in-frame clones, not every one. The sample contains hundreds of thousands of clones, roughly 86% of which appear only once. Source material: PBMCs or T cells enriched from blood (not recorded which). All receptors come from a woman aged 45-65 years who had been exposed to COVID-19. The CDR3 runs from the conserved cysteine through the conserved F or W. The D gene is left open where the match is weak. Clone size appears in some rows only: once, few, many, or a class for an expanded clone.

size	V	J	D	DNA	CDR3
-	TRBV28	TRBJ1-5	-	TGTGCCAGCAGGGGACTACAGGGTCGGAACGGGCCCCAGCATTTT	CASRGLQGRNGPQHF
-	TRBV6-1	TRBJ1-5	TRBD1	TGTGCCAGCAGTGACCGCCTACTAAACAGGGGGGGGAATCAGCCCCAGCATTTT	CASSDRLLNRGGNQPQHF
-	TRBV30	TRBJ1-5	-	TGTGCCTGGAGTGGGGGGCAGAGCAATCAGCCCCAGCATTTT	CAWSGGQSNQPQHF
-	TRBV15	TRBJ2-1	TRBD2	TGTGCCACCAGCAGGGCGATAGCGGGGGGCTCAAATGAGCAGTTCTTC	CATSRAIAGGSNEQFF
-	TRBV6-5	TRBJ1-2	-	TGTGCCAGCAGGGCCGACTATGGCTACACCTTC	CASRADYGYTF
once	TRBV20-1	TRBJ1-6	TRBD1	TGCAGTGCTAGTTACAGGGGGAGCTCCTATAATTCACCCCTCCACTTT	CSASYRGSSYNSPLHF
-	TRBV4-1	TRBJ1-1	-	TGCGCCAGCAGAATTGCGGGGGGCAGGGACACTGAAGCTTTCTTT	CASRIAGGRDTEAFF
-	TRBV5-1	TRBJ1-1	-	TGCGCCAGCAGCTTGAAGGTGGGCGGGCCTAAGGACACTGAAGCTTTCTTT	CASSLKVGGPKDTEAFF
-	TRBV28	TRBJ2-7	-	TGTGCCAGCAGCGCTGGCCAATACTACGAGCAGTACTTC	CASSAGQYYEQYF
-	TRBV23-1	TRBJ2-3	TRBD2	TGCGCCAGCAAGGGACTAGCAGGGGATACGCAGTATTTT	CASKGLAGDTQYF
-	TRBV24-1	TRBJ1-5	TRBD1	TGTGCCACCAGTGCTGAGGGACAGTCCCGCAATCAGCCCCAGCATTTT	CATSAEGQSRNQPQHF
-	TRBV5-8	TRBJ2-1	TRBD1	TGTGCCAGCAGCTTATATCGGGACAGGGACTACAATGAGCAGTTCTTC	CASSLYRDRDYNEQFF
-	TRBV18	TRBJ2-5	-	TGTGCCAGCTCACCACGAGTATTCCAAGAGACCCAGTACTTC	CASSPRVFQETQYF
-	TRBV28	TRBJ2-1	TRBD2	TGTGCCAGCAGTTGGTCTCCGGGACTAACCTACAATGAGCAGTTCTTC	CASSWSPGLTYNEQFF
-	TRBV2	TRBJ2-1	TRBD2	TGTGCCAGCAGGGCACTGAGCGGGGGGGCAAATGAGCAGTTCTTC	CASRALSGGANEQFF
-	TRBV10-1	TRBJ2-3	-	TGCGCCAGCAGTGATAGGGGCACGAACACAGATACGCAGTATTTT	CASSDRGTNTDTQYF
-	TRBV2	TRBJ2-1	TRBD2	TGTGCCAGCAGGGGGCGGGGGTCCTACAATGAGCAGTTCTTC	CASRGRGSYNEQFF
-	TRBV5-5	TRBJ2-3	TRBD2	TGTGCCAGCACCTCCTACTATAGCGGGACTAGCACAGATACGCAGTATTTT	CASTSYYSGTSTDTQYF
-	TRBV15	TRBJ2-2	-	TGTGCCACCAGCAGAGATCGCGCTACCGGGGAGCTGTTTTTT	CATSRDRATGELFF
-	TRBV3-1/TRBV3-2	TRBJ1-2	-	TGTGCCAGCAGCCAAGATCGGTCGGGGACAATTATCTCCAACTATGGCTACACCTTC	CASSQDRSGTIISNYGYTF